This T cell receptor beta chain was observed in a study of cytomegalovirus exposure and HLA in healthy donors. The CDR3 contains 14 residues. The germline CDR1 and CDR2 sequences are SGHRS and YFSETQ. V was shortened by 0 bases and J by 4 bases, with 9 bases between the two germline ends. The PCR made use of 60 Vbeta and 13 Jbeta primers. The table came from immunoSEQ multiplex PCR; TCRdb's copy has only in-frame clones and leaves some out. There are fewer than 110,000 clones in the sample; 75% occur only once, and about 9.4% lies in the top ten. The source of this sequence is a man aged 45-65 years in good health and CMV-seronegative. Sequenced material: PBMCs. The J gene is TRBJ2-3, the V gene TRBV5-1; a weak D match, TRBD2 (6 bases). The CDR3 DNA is TGCGCCAGCAGCTTGGATGCTAGCGCAGATACGCAGTATTTT. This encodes CASSLDASADTQYF.